This record covers a single T cell receptor (beta chain). A much larger clone lies a single base off, so this may be a read error. Lacking the conserved final phenylalanine or tryptophan, this CDR3 likely reflects a read error. Deletions cut 7 bases from V and 1 base from J, with 20 bases between. CDR1 MDHEN and CDR2 SYDVKM come from the germline V gene. The CDR3 sequence is 18 residues long. Through a sample-barcoded 5' primer and a J-beta primer mix, a second PCR was run for about 6 to 12 cycles. Every sample returned 3 million or more CDR3-containing paired-end reads. Via MiXCR, TCRdb re-called the 5' RACE reads, giving one row per CDR3 protein. The sample shows 600,000 or so distinct CDR3 sequences, 25% to 35% of them seen only once. This specimen comes from a study of blood T cells in healthy people across ages. Overall study: Template switching picked up about one barcoded beta molecule for each two T cells.

The rearrangement joins TRBV28 to TRBJ2-6; D may be TRBD1 or TRBD2 (6 bases each). This TCR was sampled from a woman aged 80 or older in good health. Sequences were obtained from blood. The CDR3 nucleotides read TGTGCCAGCAACCTCCTAGGGGGGAAAGGGTCTGGGGCCAACGTCCTGACTCTC. Translated, it gives CASNLLGGKGSGANVLTL.